Below, one T cell receptor (beta chain) is given with its context. In the authors' workflow: Reference gene primer amplification gave nucleated cell count estimates. Some clones are missing from TCRdb's copy, which holds only in-frame ones; the method was immunoSEQ multiplex PCR. V, J and clone size reflect that table, while D and trimming were determined from the DNA. The sample lists roughly 120,000 clones, about 85% seen once, with approximately 11% in the top ten. This entry is derived from a study of blood T cell repertoires in COVID-19. Study-level background: Material from acute and convalescent COVID-19 was sourced from the United States, Italy and Spain. T cells, B-cell-depleted T cells, or PBMCs supplied cDNA or gDNA.

V gave up 1 base and J gave up 3 bases; unmatched junction bases: 14. The CDR3 spans 19 residues. Looked up from germline, CDR1 is SGHTA and CDR2 is FQGNSA. V and J are TRBV7-2 and TRBJ2-5, with TRBD2 matching 10 bases. The sample was peripheral blood. The sequence derives from an older man with acute or convalescent COVID-19. This CDR3 is CASSLEASGSKASKETQYF. The CDR3 nucleotides read TGTGCCAGCAGCTTAGAGGCTAGCGGGAGTAAAGCCTCCAAAGAGACCCAGTACTTC.